The present TCR beta chain was sequenced within a study of chemoradiotherapy in HPV16-positive cancers. General observations from the study: Non-HPV-specific T cells did not expand in tumors during treatment, whereas candidate HPV-specific clones and E7-related motifs did.

This clone appeared a single time. Antigen unknown. The table came from immunoSEQ multiplex PCR; TCRdb's copy has only in-frame clones and leaves some out. The profile shows about 5,000 clones, 85% to 95% of them singletons. This material was obtained from a patient who underwent chemoradiotherapy. This TCR came from a human donor with HPV-associated anogenital cancer.

CDR3 in amino acids: CASSYVDRGGDTQYF. The CDR3 DNA sequence: TGTGCCAGCAGCTACGTGGACAGGGGGGGAGATACGCAGTATTTT. V gene TRBV7-9 combines with J gene TRBJ2-3; 10 bases line up with TRBD1. This CDR3 has 15 residues. The germline gives CDR1 SEHNR, CDR2 FQNEAQ (reference sequence). Losses at the gene ends were 4 bases for V and 5 bases for J; bases not matched to a gene: 6.